This T cell receptor beta chain comes out of a study of human T cells and chemical hapten exposure. This clonotype was detected only a few times. Time point: pre-sensitization, week 0. Noted treatment: therapeutic diphenylcyclopropenone sensitization with weekly scalp DPC. Blood was drawn before each patch test was applied. TCRdb recomputed calls from the RACE reads with MiXCR, one row per CDR3 protein. This sample carries about 350,000 distinct CDR3 sequences, around 5.5% of them seen once, and the ten largest clones take about 7.7%. Germline loops: CDR1 MNHEY, CDR2 SVGEGT. The CDR3 loop spans 17 amino acids. V lost 2 bases, J lost 6 bases, and 10 bases stayed unmatched.

The material was whole blood, obtained in connection with sensitization to the hapten diphenylcyclopropenone (DPC). J is TRBJ2-3 and V is TRBV6-2 or TRBV6-3, with 11 nucleotides matching TRBD2. This clonotype was obtained from a woman in her late teens or twenties with alopecia areata. Some clones in this sample may be carry-over from other donors' samples. CDR3 sequence (DNA): TGTGCCAGCAGTTACCACCTAGCGGGGGGCACTCCGGATACGCAGTATTTT. Translating gives CASSYHLAGGTPDTQYF.